This record covers a single T cell receptor (beta chain). V was trimmed by 9 bases and J by 6 bases, leaving 16 bases between them. The CDR3 is 13 amino acids. The germline gives CDR1 MNHEY, CDR2 SVGEGT. The data were taken from a study of T-cell memory formation after mild COVID-19. TCRdb re-analysed the 5' RACE reads in MiXCR, keeping a single row per CDR3 protein. Of hundreds of thousands of distinct CDR3 sequences detected, more than 15% appear once; the ten largest clones hold under 25%. The sequence came from a man between 18 and 29 years old who had mild COVID-19 (a few samples of this study predate the infection). Cell type and time point are not known. Sequencing was done on a sample of PBMCs or a T cell subset sorted from them (not recorded which). The chain carries TRBV6-2 or TRBV6-3 and TRBJ2-3; D ambiguous. As DNA, the CDR3 is TGTGCCAGTCGAGAATCGTCAGCCGATACGCAGTATTTT. It specifies CASRESSADTQYF.